This TCR beta chain was captured in a study of response to subunit inactivated influenza vaccine (dated 2018 in TCRdb). About the investigation overall: To follow how T cells responded to a trivalent subunit inactivated influenza vaccine, the researchers relied on deep quantitative profiling of the T cell receptor repertoire.

The receptor library was made with RT-PCR. Instrument used: Illumina HiSeq 2500. TCRdb reanalyzed the raw reads on its own, using fastp at Q25 for trimming and MiXCR for clone calling, and kept in-frame beta chains. All rows with the same CDR3 protein become a single entry with the most common DNA and genes. The sample records 700,000 to 900,000 distinct CDR3 sequences, around 20% of which are singletons. The ten top clones hold about 9.4% of the sample. What the authors observed across the whole study: The authors suggested that each seasonal influenza vaccination may recruit only a limited number of new T cells.

The germline V and J ends show losses of 9 bases and 6 bases respectively, and no gene match explains 4 bases of the junction. As encoded in the germline V gene (reference sequence), CDR1 is LNHDA while CDR2 is SQIVND. Including cysteine and phenylalanine, the CDR3 has 12 amino acids. Kept here is only the CDR3 DNA, which spans 36 bases and is read in frame from base 1. Concerning this clonotype itself: This clone's antigen is unknown. Base qualities were left out, and no much larger clone turns up one base away.

The chain couples TRBV19 to TRBJ1-5; 8 of the junction bases match TRBD1. The sequencing used PBMCs from blood, collected about 5 days after vaccination. The receptor was isolated from a man in his fifties who received an inactivated influenza vaccine. Donor details come from another sample of the same person, matched by shared clones. CDR3 region: CASSTGGQPQHF. The DNA reads as follows: TGTGCCAGCTCCACAGGGGGTCAGCCCCAGCATTTT.